Listed below are T cell receptor beta chains from one sample, sequenced in a study of yellow fever vaccine responses in identical twins. TCRdb passed the RT-PCR reads through MiXCR, listing each CDR3 protein once. The sample carries about 6,000 distinct CDR3 sequences, 60% to 80% recorded once. The material sequenced was T cells from blood (PBMCs), unsorted or a sorted subset (not recorded which), taken before or after yellow fever vaccination (not recorded which). These receptors were obtained from a woman in her late teens or twenties who received the yellow fever vaccine. CDR3s include the opening cysteine and the closing phenylalanine or tryptophan. Fields, in order: V gene, D gene, J gene, clone size, CDR3 protein, CDR3 DNA. A D gene is named only where the DNA matches it firmly. The size field is filled for only some rows; it gives once, few, many or a size class.

v_gene: TRBV5-1; d_gene: .; j_gene: TRBJ2-5; abundance: .; CDR3aa: CASSIQGSQGTQYF; CDR3nt: TGCGCCAGCAGCATTCAGGGTTCCCAGGGGACCCAGTACTTC
v_gene: TRBV5-1; d_gene: .; j_gene: TRBJ2-5; abundance: .; CDR3aa: CASSFGSGAQETQYF; CDR3nt: TGCGCCAGCAGCTTTGGGAGTGGGGCTCAAGAGACCCAGTACTTC
v_gene: TRBV29-1; d_gene: .; j_gene: TRBJ2-1; abundance: few; CDR3aa: CSVVREVYNEQFF; CDR3nt: TGCAGCGTTGTAAGGGAGGTCTACAATGAGCAGTTCTTC
v_gene: TRBV11-2; d_gene: TRBD2; j_gene: TRBJ2-7; abundance: few; CDR3aa: CASSDSPSGPPRYEQYF; CDR3nt: TGTGCCAGCAGCGATAGTCCTAGCGGTCCCCCCCGGTACGAGCAGTACTTC
v_gene: TRBV29-1; d_gene: TRBD1; j_gene: TRBJ1-1; abundance: few; CDR3aa: CSALTGETEAFF; CDR3nt: TGCAGCGCCCTAACAGGGGAAACTGAAGCTTTCTTT
v_gene: TRBV20-1; d_gene: TRBD2; j_gene: TRBJ2-1; abundance: few; CDR3aa: CSVLAGVSYNEQFF; CDR3nt: TGCAGTGTCTTAGCGGGGGTGTCCTACAATGAGCAGTTCTTC
v_gene: TRBV2; d_gene: .; j_gene: TRBJ2-1; abundance: .; CDR3aa: CASSEVGNEQFF; CDR3nt: TGTGCCAGCAGTGAAGTGGGCAATGAGCAGTTCTTC
v_gene: TRBV10-1; d_gene: TRBD1; j_gene: TRBJ1-2; abundance: .; CDR3aa: CARNLDRAGYGYTF; CDR3nt: TGCGCCAGAAACCTGGACAGGGCAGGCTATGGCTACACCTTC
v_gene: TRBV9; d_gene: TRBD2; j_gene: TRBJ2-3; abundance: once; CDR3aa: CASTTPGRRTDTQYF; CDR3nt: TGTGCCAGCACTACACCCGGGAGGCGAACAGATACGCAGTATTTT
v_gene: TRBV29-1; d_gene: .; j_gene: TRBJ2-1; abundance: few; CDR3aa: CSVPSPSSYNEQFF; CDR3nt: TGCAGCGTCCCTAGCCCGAGCTCCTACAATGAGCAGTTCTTC
v_gene: TRBV11-1; d_gene: .; j_gene: TRBJ2-5; abundance: once; CDR3aa: CASSLGDRGRYQETQYF; CDR3nt: TGTGCCAGCAGCTTAGGGGATCGGGGGCGGTACCAAGAGACCCAGTACTTC
v_gene: TRBV2; d_gene: .; j_gene: TRBJ2-5; abundance: once; CDR3aa: CANKIGLMEETQYF; CDR3nt: TGTGCCAACAAGATAGGACTGATGGAAGAGACCCAGTACTTC
v_gene: TRBV6-5; d_gene: TRBD1; j_gene: TRBJ2-1; abundance: .; CDR3aa: CASSYSRGRPNEQFF; CDR3nt: TGTGCCAGCAGTTACTCAAGGGGGCGACCGAATGAGCAGTTCTTC
v_gene: TRBV6-1; d_gene: .; j_gene: TRBJ1-2; abundance: few; CDR3aa: CASSGVDSPNYGYTF; CDR3nt: TGTGCCAGCAGTGGCGTGGACAGCCCTAACTATGGCTACACCTTC
v_gene: TRBV18; d_gene: TRBD1; j_gene: TRBJ2-1; abundance: .; CDR3aa: CASSPARQGEQFF; CDR3nt: TGTGCCAGCTCACCAGCCCGACAGGGTGAGCAGTTCTTC
v_gene: TRBV30; d_gene: .; j_gene: TRBJ2-7; abundance: .; CDR3aa: CACSFDSYYEQYF; CDR3nt: TGTGCCTGCAGCTTCGACAGCTACTACGAGCAGTACTTC
v_gene: TRBV29-1; d_gene: .; j_gene: TRBJ1-3; abundance: few; CDR3aa: CSVADRPGNTIYF; CDR3nt: TGCAGCGTTGCAGACAGGCCTGGAAACACCATATATTTT
v_gene: TRBV7-8; d_gene: TRBD2; j_gene: TRBJ2-7; abundance: .; CDR3aa: CASSLGGLAYEQYF; CDR3nt: TGTGCCAGCAGCTTAGGTGGACTAGCCTACGAGCAGTACTTC
v_gene: TRBV6-2/TRBV6-3; d_gene: TRBD1; j_gene: TRBJ1-1; abundance: few; CDR3aa: CASSYSNRGGWGDTEAFF; CDR3nt: TGTGCCAGCAGTTACTCGAACAGGGGTGGTTGGGGGGACACTGAAGCTTTCTTT
v_gene: TRBV7-8; d_gene: .; j_gene: TRBJ2-7; abundance: .; CDR3aa: CASSLSTTLSEQYF; CDR3nt: TGTGCCAGCAGCTTATCAACGACCCTATCCGAGCAGTACTTC
v_gene: TRBV20-1; d_gene: TRBD2; j_gene: TRBJ2-7; abundance: .; CDR3aa: CSATPTGGPSEQYF; CDR3nt: TGCAGTGCTACCCCTACGGGAGGGCCCTCCGAGCAGTACTTC
v_gene: TRBV14; d_gene: .; j_gene: TRBJ2-2; abundance: once; CDR3aa: CASSDELRNTGELFF; CDR3nt: TGTGCCAGCAGCGATGAACTCAGGAACACCGGGGAGCTGTTTTTT